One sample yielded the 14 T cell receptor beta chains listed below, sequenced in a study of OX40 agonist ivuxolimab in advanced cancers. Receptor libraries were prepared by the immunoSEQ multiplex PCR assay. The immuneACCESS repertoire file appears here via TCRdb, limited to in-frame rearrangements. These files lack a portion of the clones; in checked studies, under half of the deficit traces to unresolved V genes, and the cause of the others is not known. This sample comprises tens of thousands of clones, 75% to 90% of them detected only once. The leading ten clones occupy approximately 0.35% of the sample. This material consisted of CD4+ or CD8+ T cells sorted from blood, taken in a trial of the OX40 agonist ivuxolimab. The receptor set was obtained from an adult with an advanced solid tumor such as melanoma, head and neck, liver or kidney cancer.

CDR3 nucleotide sequence: TGTGCCAGTAGTATTAAGACAGGTGAAGCTTTCTTT. Translated, it gives CASSIKTGEAFF. V usage is TRBV19 and J usage is TRBJ1-1; the D gene is possibly TRBD1 (6 bases). CDR3 length: 12 amino acids. Trimming took 3 bases from V and 7 from J, leaving 9 bases between them. In germline, CDR1 is LNHDA, CDR2 SQIVND (reference sequence).

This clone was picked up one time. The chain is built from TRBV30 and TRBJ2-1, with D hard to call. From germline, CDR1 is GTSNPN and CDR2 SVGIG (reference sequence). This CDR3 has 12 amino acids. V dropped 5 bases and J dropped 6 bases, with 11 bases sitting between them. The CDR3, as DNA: TGTGCCTGGGCTCGGCGCCGCAATGAGCAGTTCTTC. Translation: CAWARRRNEQFF.

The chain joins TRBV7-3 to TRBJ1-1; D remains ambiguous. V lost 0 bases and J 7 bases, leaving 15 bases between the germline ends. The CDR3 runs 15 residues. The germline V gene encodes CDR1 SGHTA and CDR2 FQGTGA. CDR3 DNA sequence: TGTGCCAGCAGCTTAACGTCCTCGGGGAGGAATGAAGCTTTCTTT. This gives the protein CASSLTSSGRNEAFF. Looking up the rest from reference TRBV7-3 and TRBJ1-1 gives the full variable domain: GAGVSQTPSNKVTEKGKYVELRCDPISGHTALYWYRQSLGQGPEFLIYFQGTGAADDSGLPNDRFFAVRPEGSVSTLKIQRTERGDSAVYLCASSLTSSGRNEAFFGQGTRLTVV.

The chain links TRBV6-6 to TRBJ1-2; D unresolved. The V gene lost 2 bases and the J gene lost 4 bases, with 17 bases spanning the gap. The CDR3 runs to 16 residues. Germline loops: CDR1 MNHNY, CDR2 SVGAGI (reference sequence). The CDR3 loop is CASSYNQLNHGYGYTF. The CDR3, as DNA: TGTGCCAGCAGTTACAACCAGCTCAATCATGGCTATGGCTACACCTTC.

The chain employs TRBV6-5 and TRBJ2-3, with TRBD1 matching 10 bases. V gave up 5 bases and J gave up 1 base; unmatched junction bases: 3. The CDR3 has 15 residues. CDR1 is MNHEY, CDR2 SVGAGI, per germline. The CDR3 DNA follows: TGTGCCAGCAGTCGCGGGACAGGGGGCACAGATACGCAGTATTTT. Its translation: CASSRGTGGTDTQYF.

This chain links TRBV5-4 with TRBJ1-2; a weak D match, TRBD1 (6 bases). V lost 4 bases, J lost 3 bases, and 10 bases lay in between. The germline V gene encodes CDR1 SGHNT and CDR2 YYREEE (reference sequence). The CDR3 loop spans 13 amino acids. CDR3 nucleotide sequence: TGTGCCAGCAGCGAGGACAGAGACTATGGCTACACCTTC. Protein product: CASSEDRDYGYTF. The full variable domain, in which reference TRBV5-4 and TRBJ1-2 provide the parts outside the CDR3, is ETGVTQSPTHLIKTRGQQVTLRCSSQSGHNTVSWYQQALGQGPQFIFQYYREEENGRGNFPPRFSGLQFPNYSSELNVNALELDDSALYLCASSEDRDYGYTFGSGTRLTVV.

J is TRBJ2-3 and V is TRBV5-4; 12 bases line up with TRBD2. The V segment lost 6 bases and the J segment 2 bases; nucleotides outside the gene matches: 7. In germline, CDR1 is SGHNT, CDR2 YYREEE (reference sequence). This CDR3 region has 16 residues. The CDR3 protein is CASTILAGGPTDTQYF. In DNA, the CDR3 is TGTGCCAGCACCATACTAGCGGGGGGCCCCACAGATACGCAGTATTTT.

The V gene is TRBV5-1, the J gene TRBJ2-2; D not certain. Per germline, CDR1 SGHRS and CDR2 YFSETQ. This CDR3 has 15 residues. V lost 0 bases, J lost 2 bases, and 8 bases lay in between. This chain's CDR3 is CASSLGVGNTGELFF. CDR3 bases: TGCGCCAGCAGCTTGGGAGTGGGCAACACCGGGGAGCTGTTTTTT.

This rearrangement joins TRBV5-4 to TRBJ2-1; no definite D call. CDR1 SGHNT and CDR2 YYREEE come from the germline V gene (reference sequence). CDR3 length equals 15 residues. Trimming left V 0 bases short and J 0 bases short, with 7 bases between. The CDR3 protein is CASSLDLSSYNEQFF. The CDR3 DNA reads TGTGCCAGCAGCTTGGACTTAAGCTCCTACAATGAGCAGTTCTTC.

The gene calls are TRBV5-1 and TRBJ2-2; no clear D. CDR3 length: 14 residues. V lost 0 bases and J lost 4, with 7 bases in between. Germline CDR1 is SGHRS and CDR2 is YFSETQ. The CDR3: CASSLVPSTGELFF. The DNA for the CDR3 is TGCGCCAGCAGCTTGGTCCCTAGCACCGGGGAGCTGTTTTTT.

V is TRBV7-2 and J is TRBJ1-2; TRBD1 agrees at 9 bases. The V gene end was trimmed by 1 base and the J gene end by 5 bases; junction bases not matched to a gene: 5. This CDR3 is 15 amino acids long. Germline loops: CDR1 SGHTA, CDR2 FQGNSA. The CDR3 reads CASSLEGTGIYGYTF. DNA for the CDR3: TGTGCCAGCAGCTTAGAGGGGACAGGGATATATGGCTACACCTTC.

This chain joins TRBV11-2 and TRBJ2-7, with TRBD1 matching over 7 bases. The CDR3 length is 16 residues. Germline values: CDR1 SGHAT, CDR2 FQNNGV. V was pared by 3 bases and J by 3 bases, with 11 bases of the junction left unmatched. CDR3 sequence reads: CASSFGAGTEDYEQYF. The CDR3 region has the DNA TGTGCCAGCAGCTTTGGGGCCGGGACAGAAGACTACGAGCAGTACTTC. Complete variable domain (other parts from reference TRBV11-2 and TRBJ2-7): EAGVAQSPRYKIIEKRQSVAFWCNPISGHATLYWYQQILGQGPKLLIQFQNNGVVDDSQLPKDRFSAERLKGVDSTLKIQPAKLEDSAVYLCASSFGAGTEDYEQYFGPGTRLTVT.

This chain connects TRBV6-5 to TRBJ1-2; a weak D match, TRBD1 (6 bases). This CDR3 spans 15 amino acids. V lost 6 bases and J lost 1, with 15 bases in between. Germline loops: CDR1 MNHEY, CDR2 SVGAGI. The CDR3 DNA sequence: TGTGCCAGCAGCCTAGGGCGGGGGCTTAACTATGGCTACACCTTC. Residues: CASSLGRGLNYGYTF.

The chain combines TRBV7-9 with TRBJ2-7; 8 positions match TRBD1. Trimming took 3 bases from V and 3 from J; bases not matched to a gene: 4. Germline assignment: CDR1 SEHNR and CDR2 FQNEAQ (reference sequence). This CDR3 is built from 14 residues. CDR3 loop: CASSFIDRGYEQYF. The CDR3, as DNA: TGTGCCAGCAGCTTTATCGACAGGGGCTACGAGCAGTACTTC.